The 22 T cell receptor beta chains presented below share a single source sample, sequenced in a study of technical replicates of blood from a few donors. The repertoire was sequenced with immunoSEQ multiplex PCR; TCRdb's copy has only in-frame clones and lacks some. The data contain 76,000 or so clones, roughly nine tenths of them singletons. The sequencing sample was made of T cells isolated from PBMCs. These receptors all stem from a human donor in good health.

The chain recombines TRBV28 with TRBJ1-2; D unclear. Germline CDR1 and CDR2: MDHEN and SYDVKM. The CDR3 is made up of 14 amino acids. Trimming cost V 6 bases and J 0 bases, with 11 bases left between them. In nucleotides, the CDR3 is TGTGCCAGCAGCCCGCGGGTAGCTAACTATGGCTACACCTTC. Its translation: CASSPRVANYGYTF.

J is TRBJ1-5 and V is TRBV4-2; D perhaps matches TRBD1 (5 bases). The V and J ends lost 1 base and 4 bases respectively, with 20 bases between them. The CDR3 length is 18 residues. Germline V gene data show CDR1 as LGHNA and CDR2 as YNFKEQ. This CDR3 is CASSQAVARQGKNQPQHF. DNA for the CDR3: TGTGCCAGCAGCCAAGCGGTTGCTCGGCAGGGCAAGAATCAGCCCCAGCATTTT.

V and J are TRBV2 and TRBJ2-7; 11 bases map to TRBD1. The CDR3 totals 14 residues. Per the germline V gene, CDR1 is SNHLY and CDR2 is FYNNEI. V dropped 9 bases and J dropped 6; count of bases not matched to a gene: 10. The CDR3 spells CASSVGTGGSEQYF. The CDR3 nucleotides are TGTGCCAGTTCCGTGGGGACAGGGGGATCCGAGCAGTACTTC.

This chain connects TRBV6-1 to TRBJ1-1; D is possibly TRBD1 (6 bases). Germline assignment: CDR1 MNHNS and CDR2 SASEGT. CDR3 length equals 14 residues. Trimming pared 7 bases from V and 4 bases from J, leaving 16 bases between. As DNA, the CDR3 is TGTGCCAGCACTCGCAGGGGCAGGACCACTGAAGCTTTCTTT. It codes for CASTRRGRTTEAFF.

The chain uses TRBV7-8 and TRBJ2-5; TRBD2 matches 8 bases. This CDR3 comprises 18 residues. J gave up 0 bases and V 1 base, and 10 bases lay outside the gene matches. Germline V lookup: CDR1 SGHVS, CDR2 FQNEAQ. This chain's CDR3 is CASSLEGLGRRDQETQYF. DNA for the CDR3: TGTGCCAGCAGCTTAGAGGGACTAGGGAGGAGGGACCAAGAGACCCAGTACTTC.

This clone appeared once. This rearrangement joins TRBV5-1 to TRBJ1-4; D perhaps matches TRBD1 (5 bases). Looked up from germline, CDR1 is SGHRS and CDR2 is YFSETQ. Between the trimmed V and J ends, which lost 0 bases and 7 bases, there was a span of 16 bases. There are 16 residues in the CDR3. The CDR3 is CASSLAPTGGSEKLFF. The CDR3, as DNA: TGCGCCAGCAGCTTGGCCCCGACGGGGGGGAGTGAAAAACTGTTTTTT.

This rearrangement joins TRBV7-2 to TRBJ2-2, with a possible D match to TRBD2 (6 bases). Germline V gene data show CDR1 as SGHTA and CDR2 as FQGNSA. The CDR3 is made up of 19 amino acids. The V and J ends lost 5 bases and 5 bases respectively, with 27 bases between them. CDR3 sequence: CASSKKVGQMGGITGELFF. Here the CDR3 DNA reads TGTGCCAGCAGCAAAAAGGTGGGGCAGATGGGAGGAATTACCGGGGAGCTGTTTTTT.

V usage is TRBV12-5 and J usage is TRBJ2-1, with D perhaps TRBD2 (5 bases). Per the germline V gene, CDR1 is LGHNT and CDR2 is FRNRAP. The CDR3 runs to 11 residues. V was cut by 4 bases and J by 10 bases, with 8 bases left in between. The CDR3 DNA reads as TGTGCTAGTGGTTCGGGGTGGGAGCAGTTCTTC. As protein: CASGSGWEQFF.

The J gene is TRBJ2-2, the V gene TRBV19; D may be TRBD2 (5 bases). In germline, CDR1 is LNHDA, CDR2 SQIVND (reference sequence). CDR3 size: 14 residues. V was shortened by 7 bases and J by 6 bases, with 15 bases between the two germline ends. The CDR3 here is CASIARTSPGELFF. DNA for the CDR3: TGTGCCAGTATAGCGCGGACGTCCCCCGGGGAGCTGTTTTTT.

CDR3 region: CASRLGTEAFF. CDR3 nucleotides: TGTGCCAGCAGACTAGGGACTGAAGCTTTCTTT. The rearrangement uses TRBV7-4 and TRBJ1-1; D remains unclear. Germline CDR1 reads SGHVT; CDR2 reads SQSDAQ. CDR3 length: 11 amino acids. Trimming pared 6 bases from V and 5 bases from J, leaving 7 bases between.

The chain has TRBV28 and TRBJ2-7; the D gene is possibly TRBD2 (5 bases). Trimming removed 7 bases at V and 5 bases at J, with 21 bases between. There are 15 residues in the CDR3. Germline CDR1 is MDHEN and CDR2 is SYDVKM. The CDR3 loop reads CASTPAGGSSNEQYF. CDR3 nucleotide sequence: TGTGCCAGCACCCCCGCGGGTGGTAGCAGCAACGAGCAGTACTTC.

This chain connects TRBV2 to TRBJ1-6; D not certain. Germline CDR1 reads SNHLY; CDR2 reads FYNNEI. This CDR3 contains 15 residues. The V end lost 6 bases, the J end lost 6 bases, and 15 bases lay between the germline ends. The CDR3 coding sequence is TGTGCCAGCAGCTACGGGAAGTACTTTAATTCACCCCTCCACTTT. This codes for CASSYGKYFNSPLHF. The full variable domain, in which reference TRBV2 and TRBJ1-6 provide the parts outside the CDR3, is EPEVTQTPSHQVTQMGQEVILRCVPISNHLYFYWYRQILGQKVEFLVSFYNNEISEKSEIFDDQFSVERPDGSNFTLKIRSTKLEDSAMYFCASSYGKYFNSPLHFGNGTRLTVT.

This clone was recorded a few times. Other DNA sequences in the sample encode the same CDR3. J is TRBJ1-1 and V is TRBV27; weak D call: TRBD1 (5 bases). CDR3 length equals 13 residues. The germline V gene has CDR1 MNHEY and CDR2 SMNVEV (reference sequence). The germline V and J ends were trimmed by 2 bases and 2 bases, with 6 bases remaining between them. DNA for the CDR3: TGTGCCAGCAGTTTACAGGGTAACACTGAAGCTTTCTTT. Its protein product is CASSLQGNTEAFF.

The gene calls are TRBV19 and TRBJ1-5; 8 bases match TRBD1. The CDR3 runs to 13 residues. The junction had 10 bases not matched to a gene; V was cut back by 9 bases and J by 9 bases. Germline CDR1 and CDR2: LNHDA and SQIVND (reference sequence). This CDR3 is CASQTGVSRPQHF. CDR3 in DNA: TGTGCCAGCCAGACAGGGGTGAGTAGGCCCCAGCATTTT.

The chain's CDR3 is CSLKGLAAYNEQFF. DNA of the CDR3: TGCAGCCTGAAGGGGCTAGCGGCTTACAATGAGCAGTTCTTC. The rearrangement joins TRBV29-1 to TRBJ2-1; the match to TRBD2 covers 7 bases. The CDR3 has 14 residues. Germline assignment: CDR1 SQVTM and CDR2 ANQGSEA. V lost 8 bases to trimming and J lost 4 bases; unmatched junction nucleotides: 11.

This clone was seen once. The rearrangement joins TRBV5-1 to TRBJ1-2; 7 bases line up with TRBD1. The J segment lost 1 base and the V segment lost 4 bases, leaving 7 bases of the junction unmatched. The CDR3 is 15 amino acids. Germline V CDR1 and CDR2: SGHRS, YFSETQ. The CDR3 DNA reads TGCGCCAGCAGCCCGTCCGACAGGGTTAACTATGGCTACACCTTC. Its protein product is CASSPSDRVNYGYTF.

In nucleotides, the CDR3 is TGTGCCAGCAGTGAGAGGAGTTTTCAAGAGACCCAGTACTTC. Amino acid sequence: CASSERSFQETQYF. The V call is TRBV2, the J call TRBJ2-5; D not resolved. V lost 3 bases and J 2 bases, leaving 10 bases between the germline ends. Per the germline V gene, CDR1 is SNHLY and CDR2 is FYNNEI. The CDR3 loop spans 14 amino acids.

The chain joins TRBV6-6 to TRBJ1-4; perhaps TRBD1 as D (5 bases). The V gene lost 7 bases and the J gene lost 4 bases, with 13 bases spanning the gap. Germline CDR1 and CDR2: MNHNY and SVGAGI (reference sequence). The CDR3 spans 14 residues. The CDR3 region has the DNA TGTGCCAGCACTCTAAGGGGAGGTAATGAAAAACTGTTTTTT. Protein product: CASTLRGGNEKLFF.

This sequence joins TRBV4-2 and TRBJ2-5; 9 bases agree with TRBD1. CDR3 length equals 15 residues. J gave up 3 bases and V 4 bases, and 6 bases lay outside the gene matches. CDR1 LGHNA and CDR2 YNFKEQ come from the germline V gene. The CDR3 DNA reads TGTGCCAGCAGCCCTCGGGACAGGGAAAAAGAGACCCAGTACTTC. It encodes CASSPRDREKETQYF.

The V gene is TRBV28, the J gene TRBJ2-7, with 9 bases that match TRBD1. Trimming cost V 6 bases and J 6 bases; bases outside gene matches: 12. The CDR3 runs 15 residues. CDR1 is MDHEN, CDR2 SYDVKM, per germline. CDR3 residues: CASRYYGTGSGEQYF. CDR3 bases: TGTGCCAGCAGGTACTATGGGACAGGGTCGGGCGAGCAGTACTTC.

This clone was seen only once. The chain uses TRBV7-9 and TRBJ1-3; 7 bases fit TRBD1. The V and J ends lost 6 bases and 0 bases, in that order; junction bases with no gene match: 5. The CDR3 extends over 15 amino acids. Germline loops: CDR1 SEHNR, CDR2 FQNEAQ (reference sequence). CDR3 in DNA: TGTGCCAGCAGTTACCGGGACAGCTCTGGAAACACCATATATTTT. Translated: CASSYRDSSGNTIYF.

This clone was recorded a few times. Other nucleotide sequences in the sample specify the same CDR3. The J gene is TRBJ1-1, the V gene TRBV5-1; D is unclear. V lost 0 bases and J lost 2, with 8 bases in between. Per germline, CDR1 SGHRS and CDR2 YFSETQ. This CDR3 is built from 14 residues. The CDR3 DNA reads TGCGCCAGCAGCTTGGGTCCGGGAAACACTGAAGCTTTCTTT. Protein: CASSLGPGNTEAFF.